This entry features one T cell receptor (beta chain) sequence. The length of the CDR3 is 13 residues. Deletions cut 4 bases from V and 5 bases from J, with 11 bases between. Germline-derived CDR1 and CDR2 are SGDLS and YYNGEE. This table comes from immunoSEQ multiplex PCR, and its TCRdb copy is limited to in-frame clones, with some not included. The sample has 65,000 to 80,000 clones, 80% to 90% seen once. This specimen belongs to a study of OX40 agonist ivuxolimab in advanced cancers. The source was CD4+ or CD8+ T cells sorted from blood, collected in a trial of the OX40 agonist ivuxolimab. This receptor was taken from an adult with an advanced solid tumor such as melanoma, head and neck, liver or kidney cancer. The chain carries TRBV9 and TRBJ2-3; perhaps TRBD2 as D (6 bases). The DNA for the CDR3 is TGTGCCAGCAGCTGGCCCGGGGGAGATACGCAGTATTTT. Translation: CASSWPGGDTQYF.